The 28 T cell receptor beta chains below all came from one sample that was sequenced in a study of T cell responses to AZD1222 COVID-19 vaccine. Profiled with immunoSEQ multiplex PCR; TCRdb holds only in-frame clones, not every one. This repertoire shows roughly 200,000 clones, about 92% found once; its top ten account for approximately 1%. The sequencing used peripheral blood, collected on day 0 of MenACWY control vaccination. Every receptor here comes from an adult in good health.

This clone has a handful of counts. V usage is TRBV6-5 and J usage is TRBJ1-1, with a weak D call TRBD1 (5 bases). This CDR3 is built from 14 residues. Trimming shortened V by 7 bases and J by 6 bases, and 18 bases separated the two germline ends. CDR1 and CDR2 from the germline V gene are MNHEY and SVGAGI. This CDR3 is CASKVDNGRAEAFF. In nucleotides, the CDR3 is TGTGCCAGCAAAGTGGACAACGGGCGGGCTGAAGCTTTCTTT.

The chain carries TRBV30 and TRBJ1-2; tentative D call: TRBD1 (5 bases). The V gene lost 4 bases and the J gene lost 0 bases, with 9 bases spanning the gap. CDR1 GTSNPN and CDR2 SVGIG come from the germline V gene (reference sequence). The CDR3 runs to 13 residues. The DNA for the CDR3 is TGTGCCTGGACGGACAATTCTAACTATGGCTACACCTTC. It encodes CAWTDNSNYGYTF.

V and J are TRBV6-5 and TRBJ1-1, with D tentatively TRBD1 (5 bases). This CDR3 contains 13 residues. CDR1 MNHEY and CDR2 SVGAGI come from the germline V gene. The germline V and J ends were trimmed by 6 bases and 7 bases, with 15 bases remaining between them. This CDR3 reads CASRSQGIGEAFF. CDR3 DNA: TGTGCCAGCAGGAGCCAGGGTATCGGTGAAGCTTTCTTT.

The table lists this clone with a count of one. The chain combines TRBV7-8 with TRBJ1-2; 7 bases match TRBD1. This CDR3 has 14 residues. V shed 4 bases, J shed 10 bases, and the junction held 12 bases outside the gene matches. The germline CDR1 and CDR2 sequences are SGHVS and FQNEAQ. CDR3 in amino acids: CASSSTGGTVAYTF. DNA for the CDR3: TGTGCCAGCAGCTCAACGGGGGGGACAGTGGCCTACACCTTC.

The J gene is TRBJ1-2, the V gene TRBV19, with a tentative D call TRBD1 (6 bases). The germline gives CDR1 LNHDA, CDR2 SQIVND (reference sequence). The CDR3 consists of 16 residues. Trimming took off 6 bases at V and 4 bases at J, with 21 bases between the two ends. CDR3 DNA sequence: TGTGCCAGTAGGCCCCGGGACAAGGAGACGATCTATGGCTACACCTTC. The encoded protein is CASRPRDKETIYGYTF.

The CDR3 sequence: CSVEGNSRGRAFF. The CDR3 nucleotides are TGCAGCGTTGAAGGGAATAGCAGGGGGAGAGCTTTCTTT. This chain uses TRBV29-1 with TRBJ1-1, with TRBD1 identical over 7 bases. CDR3 length: 13 residues. Per the germline V gene, CDR1 is SQVTM and CDR2 is ANQGSEA. The V and J ends lost 1 base and 10 bases, in that order; junction bases with no gene match: 9.

The V and J genes are TRBV5-4 and TRBJ2-7; either TRBD1 or TRBD2 may supply D (6 bases each). This CDR3 is 15 amino acids long. Per the germline V gene, CDR1 is SGHNT and CDR2 is YYREEE (reference sequence). The V end was cut by 4 bases, the J end by 5 bases, with 19 bases between. The CDR3 DNA sequence: TGTGCCAGCAGCCTGTTTTACGGGGGCCTGAACGAGCAGTACTTC. Protein sequence: CASSLFYGGLNEQYF.

V is TRBV12-5 and J is TRBJ2-6; D is possibly TRBD1 (5 bases). Germline V gene data show CDR1 as LGHNT and CDR2 as FRNRAP. The CDR3 length is 16 residues. Trimming took 2 bases from V and 2 from J, leaving 10 bases between them. The CDR3 DNA reads as TGTGCTAGTGGTTTGATGCGCAGGGCTGGGGCCAACGTCCTGACTTTC. Residues: CASGLMRRAGANVLTF. Based on the CDR3 plus reference TRBV12-5 and TRBJ2-6, the full variable domain is DARVTQTPRHKVTEMGQEVTMRCQPILGHNTVFWYRQTMMQGLELLAYFRNRAPLDDSGMPKDRFSAEMPDATLATLKIQPSEPRDSAVYFCASGLMRRAGANVLTFGAGSRLTVL.

This chain uses TRBV6-1 with TRBJ1-5; D perhaps matches TRBD1 (5 bases). Germline values: CDR1 MNHNS, CDR2 SASEGT. The ends were cut back, 1 base at V and 3 bases at J, with 7 bases in the middle. This CDR3 has 14 amino acids. The CDR3 bases are TGTGCCAGCAGTGAAGGGGGGGACAATCAGCCCCAGCATTTT. It is translated as CASSEGGDNQPQHF.

The CDR3 bases are TGTGCCAGCAGCCCTGGACATCTTAGGAACACTGAAGCTTTCTTT. The encoded protein is CASSPGHLRNTEAFF. The V and J genes are TRBV3-1 (or the pseudogene TRBV3-2) and TRBJ1-1, with D possibly matching TRBD1 (5 bases). The CDR3 sequence is 15 residues long. V was pared by 4 bases and J by 1 base, with 13 bases between. Looked up from germline, CDR1 is LGHDT and CDR2 is YNNKEL (reference sequence).

This CDR3 is CASSQADSRTGNTIYF. The CDR3 bases are TGCGCCAGCAGCCAGGCCGACAGTAGGACTGGAAACACCATATATTTT. The V call is TRBV4-3, the J call TRBJ1-3; D is perhaps TRBD1 (5 bases). The germline V gene encodes CDR1 LGHNA and CDR2 YSLEER. The V and J ends lost 3 bases and 2 bases respectively, with 14 bases between them. There are 16 residues in the CDR3.

This chain connects TRBV27 to TRBJ2-5, with D perhaps TRBD2 (5 bases). V was shortened by 4 bases and J by 1 base, with 10 bases between the two germline ends. Germline V gene lookup returns CDR1 MNHEY and CDR2 SMNVEV (reference sequence). The CDR3 totals 14 residues. Written as DNA, the CDR3 is TGTGCCAGCAGTTCGGGGAGATCCCAAGAGACCCAGTACTTC. Its translation: CASSSGRSQETQYF.

This clone was detected once. This chain links TRBV2 with TRBJ1-6; 11 bases are a match to TRBD1. The V gene's germline CDR1 is SNHLY and CDR2 FYNNEI. V gave up 10 bases and J gave up 1 base; unmatched junction bases: 15. The CDR3 totals 19 residues. CDR3 sequence: CATPTNRDRGKSYNSPLHF. CDR3 bases: TGTGCCACCCCAACCAATCGGGACAGGGGGAAGTCCTATAATTCACCCCTCCACTTT.

The genes are TRBV12-3 or TRBV12-4 and TRBJ2-7; tentatively, D is TRBD1 (5 bases). The CDR3 totals 13 residues. Trimming took off 1 base at V and 4 bases at J, with 8 bases between the two ends. CDR3 coding DNA: TGTGCCAGCAGTTTAGGGGGCAGTTACGAGCAGTACTTC. As protein: CASSLGGSYEQYF.

This clone was observed a handful of times. J is TRBJ2-2 and V is TRBV6-2 or TRBV6-3; perhaps D is TRBD1 or TRBD2 (5 bases each). CDR1 is MNHEY and CDR2 is SVGEGT in the germline V gene. This CDR3 spans 12 amino acids. Between the trimmed V and J ends, which lost 5 bases and 7 bases, there was a span of 8 bases. The CDR3, as DNA: TGTGCCAGCAGTCGGGACGTCGGGGAGCTGTTTTTT. Its translation is CASSRDVGELFF.

This rearrangement joins TRBV19 to TRBJ2-3; weak D call: TRBD2 (6 bases). Trimming cost V 4 bases and J 0 bases, with 11 bases left between them. Germline V lookup: CDR1 LNHDA, CDR2 SQIVND (reference sequence). The CDR3 is 15 amino acids. This CDR3 is CASSTGLSSTDTQYF. The CDR3 bases are TGTGCCAGTAGTACGGGACTTTCAAGCACAGATACGCAGTATTTT.

This rearrangement joins TRBV18 to TRBJ2-3; the D is unclear. The germline CDR1 and CDR2 sequences are KGHSH and LQKENI. Trimming shortened V by 7 bases and J by 2 bases, and 7 bases separated the two germline ends. This CDR3 contains 12 residues. The CDR3 protein is CASFTTTDTQYF. DNA for the CDR3: TGTGCCAGCTTCACCACCACAGATACGCAGTATTTT.

CDR3 coding DNA: TGCGCCAGCAGCCAGGCAGGGGTGGCTGAAGCTTTCTTT. This gives the protein CASSQAGVAEAFF. The chain employs TRBV5-1 and TRBJ1-1; tentatively, D is TRBD1 (6 bases). V was shortened by 4 bases and J by 6 bases, with 13 bases between the two germline ends. The CDR3 has 13 amino acids. Germline assignment: CDR1 SGHRS and CDR2 YFSETQ.

This sequence joins TRBV5-1 and TRBJ2-2; perhaps D is TRBD1 or TRBD2 (5 bases each). Between the trimmed V and J ends, which lost 10 bases and 2 bases, there was a span of 15 bases. Germline values: CDR1 SGHRS, CDR2 YFSETQ. The CDR3 has 14 residues. As DNA, the CDR3 is TGCGCCTCCTCGGGGACGGTCAACACCGGGGAGCTGTTTTTT. Translating it yields CASSGTVNTGELFF.

A single count supports this clone. The junction does not match germline at one end; this may be a read error. This rearrangement joins TRBV6-1 to TRBJ1-1; a weak D match, TRBD1 (5 bases). CDR1 MNHNS and CDR2 SASEGT come from the germline V gene. The CDR3 consists of 12 residues. The CDR3 here is CACRAQNTEAFF. In nucleotides, the CDR3 is TGTGCCTGCAGGGCGCAGAACACTGAAGCTTTCTTT.

The rearrangement uses TRBV7-2 and TRBJ1-2; 7 positions agree with TRBD1. The CDR3 consists of 13 residues. J gave up 8 bases and V 4 bases, and 7 bases lay outside the gene matches. The germline V gene encodes CDR1 SGHTA and CDR2 FQGNSA. The CDR3 sequence is CASSYMDRTGYTF. The CDR3 DNA reads as TGTGCCAGCAGCTACATGGACAGGACGGGCTACACCTTC.

This CDR3 reads CSVKPGARGTEAFF. DNA of the CDR3: TGCAGCGTTAAGCCCGGGGCGCGAGGCACTGAAGCTTTCTTT. V usage is TRBV29-1 and J usage is TRBJ1-1; the D gene is possibly TRBD1 (5 bases). Germline V gives CDR1 SQVTM, CDR2 ANQGSEA. This CDR3 is built from 14 residues. The ends were cut back, 5 bases at V and 4 bases at J, with 17 bases in the middle.

The rearrangement uses TRBV29-1 and TRBJ1-1; possibly TRBD1 for D (5 bases). Germline V gene lookup returns CDR1 SQVTM and CDR2 ANQGSEA. With 7 bases removed from V and 1 base from J, the gap between germline ends came to 13 bases. This CDR3 region has 13 residues. CDR3 nucleotides: TGCAGCGCAAAAAGGGGTTCGAACACTGAAGCTTTCTTT. It encodes CSAKRGSNTEAFF.

The chain carries TRBV2 and TRBJ1-5; D ambiguous. Looked up from germline, CDR1 is SNHLY and CDR2 is FYNNEI. V was shortened by 7 bases and J by 3 bases, with 16 bases between the two germline ends. This CDR3 region has 15 residues. CDR3 sequence (DNA): TGTGCCAGCACTAACGACCAGCATTTCAATCAGCCCCAGCATTTT. Translated, it gives CASTNDQHFNQPQHF.

The chain couples TRBV30 to TRBJ1-6; 7 positions agree with TRBD1. The CDR3 length is 13 residues. Germline V CDR1 and CDR2: GTSNPN, SVGIG (reference sequence). Unmatched junction bases numbered 8, after V lost 4 bases and J lost 11 bases. CDR3: CAWTVGQETPLHF. The DNA of the CDR3 is TGTGCCTGGACAGTAGGACAGGAGACACCCCTCCACTTT.

The rearrangement links TRBV7-9 to TRBJ1-2, with D possibly TRBD1 on 6 matching bases. Trimming shortened V by 0 bases and J by 8 bases, and 13 bases separated the two germline ends. Germline V lookup: CDR1 SEHNR, CDR2 FQNEAQ (reference sequence). This CDR3 contains 14 residues. The CDR3 sequence is CASSLASGVSGYTF. CDR3 nucleotide sequence: TGTGCCAGCAGCTTAGCGTCAGGGGTAAGCGGCTACACCTTC.

J is TRBJ1-4 and V is TRBV30, with D perhaps TRBD1 (5 bases). Trimming removed 8 bases at V and 4 bases at J, with 17 bases between. Germline CDR1 is GTSNPN and CDR2 is SVGIG (reference sequence). This CDR3 has 14 amino acids. CDR3 bases: TGTGCCGGGGAGGGGAAGGGTGGTAATGAAAAACTGTTTTTT. Translation gives CAGEGKGGNEKLFF.

V and J are TRBV3-1 (or the pseudogene TRBV3-2) and TRBJ1-2; the D is unclear. CDR1 and CDR2 from the germline V gene are LGHDT and YNNKEL (reference sequence). V dropped 1 base and J dropped 5 bases, with 5 bases sitting between them. The CDR3 sequence is 12 residues long. The CDR3, as DNA: TGTGCCAGCAGCCAAGTTCAGTATGGCTACACCTTC. This codes for CASSQVQYGYTF.